Given below is one T cell receptor (beta chain) in context. From germline, CDR1 is LNHNV and CDR2 YYDKDF (reference sequence). Trimming took 1 base from V and 5 from J, leaving 8 bases between them. The length of the CDR3 is 14 residues. This sample stems from a study of blood T cell repertoires in COVID-19. In the study overall: Samples representing acute and convalescent COVID-19 were sourced from the United States, Italy and Spain.

Adults between roughly 18 and 89 years of age took part from some 25 US areas. Cohorts were based on clinical histories the participants reported. Some clones are missing from TCRdb's copy, which holds only in-frame ones; the method was immunoSEQ multiplex PCR. The profile shows hundreds of thousands of clones, approximately 86% of them singletons. The chain carries TRBV15 and TRBJ1-4; TRBD1 might be the D (5 bases). This receptor was taken from a woman aged 40 to 49 with acute COVID-19. Material for sequencing was PBMCs or T cells enriched from blood (not recorded which). The CDR3 here is CATSRAGGNEKLFF. In nucleotides, the CDR3 is TGTGCCACCAGCAGAGCGGGGGGGAATGAAAAACTGTTTTTT.